Sequencing of this T cell receptor beta chain was carried out in a study of tumor and adjacent non-tumor tissue in lung cancer. Comment on this clonotype: What it recognizes is unknown.

In germline, CDR1 is MNHEY, CDR2 SVGAGI. The CDR3 runs to 13 residues. V was trimmed by 4 bases and J by 8 bases, leaving 14 bases between them. Three rounds of nested PCR, following a modified ARM-PCR protocol, produced the TCRbeta library. TCRdb re-analysed the multiplex PCR reads in MiXCR, keeping a single row per CDR3 protein. The repertoire consists of 70,000 to 90,000 distinct CDR3 sequences, with 80% to 90% occurring once and the leading ten covering about 47%. This sample's RNA came from whole unsorted tissue. Distant lung tissue was collected more than 3 cm away from the tumor edge. Overall study findings and caveats: Normal lung showed higher cumulative top 100 clone frequency than tumor.

This sequence originates from a man aged 55 to 70 with non-small cell lung cancer. The sample taken for sequencing was distant non-tumor lung tissue. The rearrangement uses TRBV6-5 and TRBJ1-2; D is uncertain. CDR3 amino acids: CASSSATFHGYTF. The CDR3, as DNA: TGTGCCAGCAGTTCCGCCACCTTTCACGGCTACACCTTC.